The sequence of this T cell receptor (beta chain) was determined in a study of identical twins. Trimming removed 8 bases at V and 8 bases at J, with 10 bases between. CDR1 and CDR2 from the germline V gene are LNHDA and SQIVND (reference sequence). The CDR3 covers 11 residues. TCRdb independently ran MiXCR on the 5' RACE reads; one entry per CDR3 protein. The repertoire consists of about 570,000 distinct CDR3 sequences, with around 9.6% occurring once and the leading ten covering 2.5% to 3%. These sequences were also reported in another study, on yellow fever vaccine responses in identical twins.

The chain couples TRBV19 to TRBJ2-1, with D possibly TRBD1 on 6 matching bases. This sequence was found in a woman aged 18-29 years in good health. The material sequenced was PBMCs. CDR3 DNA: TGTGCCAGTCAACAGGGCGATGAGCAGTTCTTC. The encoded protein is CASQQGDEQFF.